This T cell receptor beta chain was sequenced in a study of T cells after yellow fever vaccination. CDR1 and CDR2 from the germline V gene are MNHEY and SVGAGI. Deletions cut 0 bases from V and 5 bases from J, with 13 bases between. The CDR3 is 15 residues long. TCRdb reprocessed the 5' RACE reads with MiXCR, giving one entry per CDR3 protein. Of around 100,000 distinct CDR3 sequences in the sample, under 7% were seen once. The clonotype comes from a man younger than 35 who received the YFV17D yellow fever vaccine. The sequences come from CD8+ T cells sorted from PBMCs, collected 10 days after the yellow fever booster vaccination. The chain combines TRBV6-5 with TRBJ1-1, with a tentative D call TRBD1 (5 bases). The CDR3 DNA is TGTGCCAGCAGTTACTCTCGAAATGGGGGGACTGAAGCTTTCTTT. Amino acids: CASSYSRNGGTEAFF.